Detailed here is one T cell receptor beta chain. Its antigen is currently unknown. Germline-derived CDR1 and CDR2 are SGHKS and YYEKEE (reference sequence). After removal of 4 bases from V and 4 bases from J, the junction contained 14 bases not matched to a gene. The CDR3 has 19 amino acids. The source of the sample is a study of siplizumab effects on memory and regulatory T cells. The repertoire was sequenced with immunoSEQ multiplex PCR; TCRdb's copy has only in-frame clones and lacks some. The sample has 100,000 or so clones; about nine tenths are singletons. Study-level points and caveats: In roughly 75-96% of proliferating CD4+ or CD8+ clones, a naive or memory phenotype could not be assigned. A major contribution to the alloresponse seemed to be made by naive T cells, which seemed more diverse than memory cells.

The chain is built from TRBV5-5 and TRBJ2-3; 14 bases are a match to TRBD2. Sequenced material: CD4+ T cells sorted from blood. This clonotype originated in a human donor in good health. Some clones in this sample may be carry-over from other donors' samples. CDR3 nucleotide sequence: TGTGCCAGCAGCCCCGGACTAGCGGGAGGTTTAATTATAGCAGATACGCAGTATTTT. Protein sequence: CASSPGLAGGLIIADTQYF.